These 15 T cell receptor beta chains were sequenced from one sample in a study of Ad26.COV2.S vaccination and SARS-CoV-2 variants. The method was immunoSEQ multiplex PCR; TCRdb's version includes in-frame clones alone and lacks a portion of them. The table lists hundreds of thousands of clones, about 88% of them singletons, with around a tenth in the top ten. Noted treatment: around 19 received Ad26.COV2.S at low or high dose, single or two shots; roughly five received placebo; per-sample allocation not given. After the first vaccine or placebo injection, samples were drawn on day 63. The sample consisted of peripheral blood, taken in a trial of Ad26.COV2.S vaccine versus placebo. These receptors were collected from a person between 18 and 65 years old who received the Ad26.COV2.S COVID-19 vaccine or a placebo.

This clone occurred a few times. The CDR3 DNA follows: TGTGCCAGCAGCTTCATCGGGCCTCTTAACACCGGGGAGCTGTTTTTT. Protein: CASSFIGPLNTGELFF. The chain couples TRBV7-9 to TRBJ2-2, with no clear D. Germline V lookup: CDR1 SEHNR, CDR2 FQNEAQ (reference sequence). The CDR3 has 16 residues. Deletions cut 3 bases from V and 2 bases from J, with 13 bases between.

For this clone: The sample contains more than one DNA sequence encoding this CDR3. The chain employs TRBV19 and TRBJ1-5, with a weak D call TRBD1 (6 bases). This CDR3 spans 15 amino acids. CDR1 and CDR2 (germline): LNHDA, SQIVND (reference sequence). With 1 base removed from V and 1 base from J, the gap between germline ends came to 8 bases. In DNA form, the CDR3 reads TGTGCCAGTAGTATAGGAGGGGGGAGCAATCAGCCCCAGCATTTT. It is translated as CASSIGGGSNQPQHF.

This chain uses TRBV25-1 with TRBJ2-7, with D perhaps matching TRBD1 or TRBD2 (5 bases each). Germline CDR1 MGHDK, CDR2 SYGVNS. Trimming removed 0 bases at V and 4 bases at J, with 13 bases between. The CDR3 length is 15 residues. The CDR3 protein is CASSEYIGTSYEQYF. CDR3 bases: TGTGCCAGCAGTGAATATATCGGGACGAGTTACGAGCAGTACTTC.

This clone was recorded a few times. The CDR3 sequence: CASSPGTGVNQPQHF. The CDR3 bases are TGTGCCAGCAGCCCCGGGACAGGGGTCAATCAGCCCCAGCATTTT. The rearrangement uses TRBV9 and TRBJ1-5, with 10 nucleotides matching TRBD1. CDR1 and CDR2 (germline): SGDLS, YYNGEE. The V gene end was trimmed by 4 bases and the J gene end by 3 bases; junction bases not matched to a gene: 4. The CDR3 length is 15 residues.

The chain uses TRBV24-1 and TRBJ1-1; D is possibly TRBD1 (5 bases). Germline V gene data show CDR1 as KGHDR and CDR2 as SFDVKD. The CDR3 covers 14 residues. Between the trimmed V and J ends, which lost 2 bases and 5 bases, there was a span of 11 bases. The CDR3: CATSDSRRGTEAFF. As DNA, the CDR3 is TGTGCCACCAGTGATTCCCGCCGGGGGACTGAAGCTTTCTTT.

The V call is TRBV7-8, the J call TRBJ2-4; D gene unclear. Germline V gene lookup returns CDR1 SGHVS and CDR2 FQNEAQ. V was trimmed by 5 bases and J by 6 bases, leaving 17 bases between them. The CDR3 totals 15 residues. The CDR3, as DNA: TGTGCCAGCAGCACTTCGACCCAAGGGTCAAACATTCAGTACTTC. It translates to CASSTSTQGSNIQYF.

The chain recombines TRBV4-3 with TRBJ1-1; 10 bases match TRBD1. The germline CDR1 and CDR2 sequences are LGHNA and YSLEER. This CDR3 contains 14 residues. V lost 1 base, J lost 4 bases, and 0 bases stayed unmatched. CDR3 sequence (DNA): TGCGCCAGCAGCCAAGGGGACAGGGGCACTGAAGCTTTCTTT. It codes for CASSQGDRGTEAFF.

The chain combines TRBV7-7 with TRBJ2-4; TRBD2 is a possible D gene (6 bases). CDR1 and CDR2 from the germline V gene are SSHAT and FNYEAQ (reference sequence). V was clipped by 5 bases and J by 2 bases, with 19 bases between them. The CDR3 covers 17 residues. The CDR3 DNA is TGTGCCAGCAGCAGCACATCGGGGGTAAATACCAAAAACATTCAGTACTTC. Protein: CASSSTSGVNTKNIQYF.

The rearrangement joins TRBV7-2 to TRBJ2-7, with 12 bases aligning to TRBD2. Germline lookup yields CDR1 SGHTA and CDR2 FQGNSA. The V segment lost 5 bases and the J segment 1 base; nucleotides outside the gene matches: 12. This CDR3 spans 18 amino acids. This CDR3 reads CASSPPPGLAGSSYEQYF. CDR3 in DNA: TGTGCCAGCAGCCCTCCCCCGGGACTAGCGGGCTCATCCTACGAGCAGTACTTC.

The rearrangement uses TRBV7-2 and TRBJ1-4, with D tentatively TRBD1 (5 bases). This CDR3 is 15 amino acids long. V lost 1 base and J 3 bases, leaving 9 bases between the germline ends. CDR1 is SGHTA and CDR2 is FQGNSA in the germline V gene. CDR3: CASSLVTGANEKLFF. The CDR3 coding sequence is TGTGCCAGCAGCTTAGTAACGGGGGCTAATGAAAAACTGTTTTTT.

The V call is TRBV28, the J call TRBJ2-1; 9 nucleotides line up with TRBD2. This CDR3 spans 15 amino acids. The V gene end was trimmed by 7 bases and the J gene end by 6 bases; junction bases not matched to a gene: 10. The germline V gene encodes CDR1 MDHEN and CDR2 SYDVKM. CDR3 in amino acids: CASTSWAGGFNEQFF. CDR3 in DNA: TGTGCCAGCACCAGCTGGGCGGGGGGGTTCAATGAGCAGTTCTTC.

Here the CDR3 DNA reads TGTGCCAGCAGCTTAGAGGAGCGGGAGGGAAATTACAATGAGCAGTTCTTC. Translation gives CASSLEEREGNYNEQFF. The rearrangement uses TRBV7-8 and TRBJ2-1, with 10 bases that match TRBD2. The germline CDR1 and CDR2 sequences are SGHVS and FQNEAQ. The CDR3 has 17 residues. Trimming cost V 1 base and J 4 bases; bases outside gene matches: 7.

This chain links TRBV5-6 with TRBJ1-1; the D is unclear. This CDR3 has 12 residues. Germline CDR1 SGHDT, CDR2 YYEEEE. Trimming took off 4 bases at V and 1 base at J, with 5 bases between the two ends. Written as DNA, the CDR3 is TGTGCCAGCAGCAAGGAGAACACTGAAGCTTTCTTT. It is translated as CASSKENTEAFF.

The chain combines TRBV27 with TRBJ1-6; D is unclear. Between the trimmed V and J ends, which lost 2 bases and 6 bases, there was a span of 11 bases. This CDR3 comprises 15 residues. Germline assignment: CDR1 MNHEY and CDR2 SMNVEV (reference sequence). Here the CDR3 reads CASSLRSVSNSPLHF. For the CDR3, the DNA is TGTGCCAGCAGTTTAAGGTCCGTTTCTAATTCACCCCTCCACTTT.

This sequence joins TRBV5-4 and TRBJ1-1; TRBD1 aligns across 7 bases. Losses at the gene ends were 1 base for V and 8 bases for J; bases not matched to a gene: 14. The CDR3 contains 16 residues. CDR1 and CDR2 from the germline V gene are SGHNT and YYREEE (reference sequence). CDR3 nucleotide sequence: TGTGCCAGCAGCTTGAGGTTAGGGAAGGGGGCACCCGAAGCTTTCTTT. This encodes CASSLRLGKGAPEAFF.